The clone carrying this T cell receptor beta chain is large by share. The antigen is unknown. Treatment denoted: approximately nine-day PBMC culture with coronavirus spike peptide pools or control peptides (ViraFEST assay). ViraFEST stimulated the growth of antigen-specific T cells using peptide pools and subsequently profiled their TCRs by sequencing. PBMCs, plated at approximately 2 million per well, were grown in the presence of 10 IU/ml IL-2 and about 10 ug/ml peptide pools. The data belong to a study of vaccination and CD4 T cells after COVID-19. Once obtained from cultured CD4+ T cells, the DNA was sequenced using the Oncomine TCR Beta short-read assay. Researchers extracted genomic DNA from CD4+ T cells that had been cultured. TCRdb passed the PCR reads through MiXCR, listing each CDR3 protein once. The table lists roughly 14,000 distinct CDR3 sequences, approximately 57% of them singletons, with more than 13% in the top ten.

With V trimmed by 3 bases and J by 4 bases, 8 bases remained unmatched. Germline V gene lookup returns CDR1 SGHDT and CDR2 YYEEEE. This CDR3 region has 15 residues. The sequence derives from a human donor who had recovered from COVID-19. The chain employs TRBV5-6 and TRBJ1-2; the match to TRBD1 covers 8 bases. Sequencing input: CD4+ T cells from blood, cultured in vitro. The CDR3 loop reads CASSSRTGPRYGYTF. DNA of the CDR3: TGTGCCAGCAGCTCGAGGACAGGGCCGCGCTATGGCTACACCTTC.